These 9 T cell receptor beta chains originate from one sample sequenced in a study of T cell clones after liver transplantation. Repertoires were generated with immunoSEQ multiplex PCR, while TCRdb's copy carries only in-frame clones and drops some. The sample has approximately 70,000 clones; roughly 84% are singletons. The material sequenced was CD4+ T cells from blood, taken 48 to 50 months after liver transplant. The source is a human patient who received a liver transplant. Certain T cells may be donor cells from the graft.

The chain couples TRBV6-5 to TRBJ2-7, with 9 bases matching TRBD1. The CDR3 has 16 residues. Looked up from germline, CDR1 is MNHEY and CDR2 is SVGAGI. With V trimmed by 0 bases and J by 1 base, 4 bases remained unmatched. The CDR3 is CASSYSWGQGSYEQYF. The CDR3 DNA is TGTGCCAGCAGTTACTCGTGGGGACAGGGATCCTACGAGCAGTACTTC.

This rearrangement joins TRBV10-3 to TRBJ1-2; a weak D match, TRBD1 (5 bases). The CDR3 extends over 16 amino acids. V was cut by 4 bases and J by 5 bases, with 20 bases left in between. The germline V gene encodes CDR1 ENHRY and CDR2 SYGVKD. The CDR3 DNA reads as TGTGCCATCAGTGCAGCGGGACTTCGAAAACATTATGGCTACACCTTC. Translation gives CAISAAGLRKHYGYTF.

This clone is medium-sized. The rearrangement uses TRBV2 and TRBJ2-7; D remains ambiguous. Germline CDR1 reads SNHLY; CDR2 reads FYNNEI. The CDR3 loop spans 14 amino acids. V was cut by 6 bases and J by 3 bases, with 15 bases left in between. The CDR3 sequence: CASRQAPVFYEQYF. DNA of the CDR3: TGTGCCAGCAGACAAGCCCCCGTTTTCTACGAGCAGTACTTC.

The chain joins TRBV5-1 to TRBJ1-1; 8 positions match TRBD1. Germline CDR1 is SGHRS and CDR2 is YFSETQ. V dropped 7 bases and J dropped 1; count of bases not matched to a gene: 6. CDR3 length: 14 residues. CDR3 amino acids: CASASQGANTEAFF. The CDR3 DNA reads as TGCGCCAGCGCTAGCCAGGGGGCGAACACTGAAGCTTTCTTT.

The rearrangement links TRBV5-1 to TRBJ2-7; no definite D call. The V end lost 4 bases, the J end lost 6 bases, and 14 bases lay between the germline ends. Looked up from germline, CDR1 is SGHRS and CDR2 is YFSETQ. This CDR3 has 13 amino acids. The CDR3 nucleotides read TGCGCCAGCAGCCCCTTAAGCAGAGCCGAGCAGTACTTC. It codes for CASSPLSRAEQYF.

This chain joins TRBV27 and TRBJ2-3; D is uncertain. The CDR3 extends over 14 amino acids. V was shortened by 7 bases and J by 1 base, with 12 bases between the two germline ends. Looked up from germline, CDR1 is MNHEY and CDR2 is SMNVEV (reference sequence). CDR3 in amino acids: CASKVSAGTDTQYF. The CDR3 DNA follows: TGTGCCAGCAAGGTCAGCGCCGGCACAGATACGCAGTATTTT.

This clone was counted a few times. The genes are TRBV6-5 and TRBJ1-1; tentative D call: TRBD1 (6 bases). The V gene's germline CDR1 is MNHEY and CDR2 SVGAGI. This CDR3 is 13 amino acids long. V lost 8 bases and J lost 1, with 11 bases in between. CDR3 nucleotide sequence: TGTGCCAGCCGGGACATCTGGAACACTGAAGCTTTCTTT. It codes for CASRDIWNTEAFF.

The chain joins TRBV7-2 to TRBJ2-3; 10 nucleotides line up with TRBD2. The germline gives CDR1 SGHTA, CDR2 FQGNSA. CDR3 length: 14 amino acids. Losses at the gene ends were 2 bases for V and 10 bases for J; bases not matched to a gene: 6. CDR3 residues: CASSLQRGGSSQYF. The CDR3 bases are TGTGCCAGCAGCTTACAGCGGGGGGGCTCCTCGCAGTATTTT.

This chain links TRBV6-1 with TRBJ1-2; no firm D call. The germline V gene encodes CDR1 MNHNS and CDR2 SASEGT. This CDR3 region has 12 residues. Trimming removed 8 bases from V and 5 bases from J, with 12 bases in between. The CDR3 bases are TGTGCCAGCTTTACTCAACCGTATGGCTACACCTTC. Translation gives CASFTQPYGYTF.